The 16 T cell receptor beta chains presented below share a single source sample, sequenced in a study of T cell responses to AZD1222 COVID-19 vaccine. Using immunoSEQ multiplex PCR, the repertoire was profiled, and TCRdb retains in-frame clones only, with some absent. The top ten hold around 5.5% of the sample, which has nearly 90,000 clones, roughly 87% seen once. Sequencing was performed on peripheral blood, taken on day 0 of AZD1222 vaccination. These receptors were collected from an adult in good health.

V is TRBV28 and J is TRBJ1-2; D might be TRBD1 (5 bases). This CDR3 spans 14 amino acids. V was clipped by 8 bases and J by 6 bases, with 19 bases between them. The germline gives CDR1 MDHEN, CDR2 SYDVKM. CDR3 sequence: CASLPGPSLNGYTF. The DNA of the CDR3 is TGTGCCAGCCTCCCGGGACCCTCGCTTAATGGCTACACCTTC.

The rearrangement links TRBV19 to TRBJ2-1, with 8 nucleotides matching TRBD2. CDR3 length: 14 residues. Germline loops: CDR1 LNHDA, CDR2 SQIVND (reference sequence). V lost 5 bases to trimming and J lost 4 bases; unmatched junction nucleotides: 4. CDR3 loop: CASSLIAGYNEQFF. The CDR3 DNA reads TGTGCCAGTAGTCTGATAGCGGGGTACAATGAGCAGTTCTTC.

The V and J genes are TRBV7-9 and TRBJ2-7; D tentatively fits TRBD1 or TRBD2 (5 bases each). The germline V gene encodes CDR1 SEHNR and CDR2 FQNEAQ (reference sequence). V was trimmed by 2 bases and J by 4 bases, leaving 9 bases between them. The CDR3 is 13 residues long. This chain's CDR3 is CASSLRGAYEQYF. CDR3 DNA sequence: TGTGCCAGCAGCTTAAGAGGGGCATACGAGCAGTACTTC. The full variable domain, rest sourced from reference TRBV7-9 and TRBJ2-7, is DTGVSQNPRHKITKRGQNVTFRCDPISEHNRLYWYRQTLGQGPEFLTYFQNEAQLEKSRLLSDRFSAERPKGSFSTLEIQRTEQGDSAMYLCASSLRGAYEQYFGPGTRLTVT.

This clone has only a few counts. J is TRBJ1-5 and V is TRBV9, with 7 positions matching TRBD1. V dropped 9 bases and J dropped 3; count of bases not matched to a gene: 15. CDR3 length: 16 residues. The germline CDR1 and CDR2 sequences are SGDLS and YYNGEE. CDR3 sequence (DNA): TGTGCCACCCCAAATTGTCGGACAGGACTCAATCAGCCCCAGCATTTT. Its translation is CATPNCRTGLNQPQHF.

The genes are TRBV7-2 and TRBJ1-5; maybe TRBD1 (6 bases). This CDR3 spans 13 amino acids. Trimming took off 5 bases at V and 7 bases at J, with 12 bases between the two ends. Germline V lookup: CDR1 SGHTA, CDR2 FQGNSA. CDR3 in amino acids: CASSPGGQQPQHF. DNA of the CDR3: TGTGCCAGCAGCCCCGGGGGCCAACAGCCCCAGCATTTT.

The chain has TRBV10-3 and TRBJ1-5; D not certain. The CDR3 extends over 14 amino acids. V lost 8 bases and J 0 bases, leaving 11 bases between the germline ends. The germline V gene encodes CDR1 ENHRY and CDR2 SYGVKD. CDR3 sequence (DNA): TGTGCCATCTCCGGGGTTTATAGCAATCAGCCCCAGCATTTT. Amino acid sequence: CAISGVYSNQPQHF.

The chain's CDR3 is CAWSRAADTQYF. In DNA form, the CDR3 reads TGTGCCTGGTCTAGGGCGGCAGATACGCAGTATTTT. V is TRBV30 and J is TRBJ2-3; unclear D gene. Between the trimmed V and J ends, which lost 5 bases and 4 bases, there was a span of 10 bases. This CDR3 spans 12 amino acids. Germline V CDR1 and CDR2: GTSNPN, SVGIG (reference sequence).

The chain links TRBV30 to TRBJ1-4; weak D call: TRBD1 (6 bases). V lost 0 bases, J lost 4 bases, and 21 bases lay in between. The CDR3 extends over 18 amino acids. The germline CDR1 and CDR2 sequences are GTSNPN and SVGIG (reference sequence). The CDR3 protein is CAWSVRTGINVNNEKLFF. CDR3 in DNA: TGTGCCTGGAGTGTACGAACAGGGATCAATGTCAATAATGAAAAACTGTTTTTT. Complete variable domain (other parts from reference TRBV30 and TRBJ1-4): SQTIHQWPATLVQPVGSPLSLECTVEGTSNPNLYWYRQAAGRGLQLLFYSVGIGQISSEVPQNLSASRPQDRQFILSSKKLLLSDSGFYLCAWSVRTGINVNNEKLFFGSGTQLSVL.

This chain joins TRBV3-1 (or the pseudogene TRBV3-2) and TRBJ2-7, with D tentatively TRBD1 or TRBD2 (6 bases each). With 1 base removed from V and 5 bases from J, the gap between germline ends came to 9 bases. The germline V gene has CDR1 LGHDT and CDR2 YNNKEL (reference sequence). This CDR3 has 13 amino acids. DNA for the CDR3: TGTGCCAGCAGCCAAGTACGGGGGCACGAGCAGTACTTC. Protein product: CASSQVRGHEQYF.

This chain links TRBV11-3 with TRBJ1-1; the match to TRBD1 covers 9 bases. Germline V gene lookup returns CDR1 SGHNT and CDR2 YENEEA. Trimming took 5 bases from V and 4 from J; bases not matched to a gene: 8. This CDR3 has 15 amino acids. The CDR3 DNA reads TGTGCCAGCAGCATCCGGGACAGGGTGGGCACTGAAGCTTTCTTT. It is translated as CASSIRDRVGTEAFF.

This clone has only one observation. The gene calls are TRBV28 and TRBJ2-2; D possibly corresponds to TRBD2 (6 bases). Germline values: CDR1 MDHEN, CDR2 SYDVKM. V lost 5 bases and J lost 4, with 20 bases in between. This CDR3 is built from 17 residues. The CDR3 region is CASSPPSPGGFTGELFF. The CDR3 nucleotides read TGTGCCAGCAGTCCACCCTCGCCCGGAGGGTTCACCGGGGAGCTGTTTTTT.

V usage is TRBV6-6 and J usage is TRBJ2-1; D unresolved. This CDR3 comprises 14 residues. Deletions cut 5 bases from V and 7 bases from J, with 15 bases between. The germline CDR1 and CDR2 sequences are MNHNY and SVGAGI (reference sequence). CDR3 region: CASSPIGPRNEQFF. The CDR3 DNA reads as TGTGCCAGCAGTCCCATTGGGCCTAGGAATGAGCAGTTCTTC.

With regard to this clone: A junction boundary mismatches the germline segment, possibly from a read error. V usage is TRBV11-2 and J usage is TRBJ2-3, with unresolved D. The germline V gene encodes CDR1 SGHAT and CDR2 FQNNGV. This CDR3 has 15 residues. CDR3 sequence: CASNLYLVGTDTQYF. CDR3 sequence (DNA): TGTGCCAGCAACTTATACCTAGTGGGCACAGATACGCAGTATTTT. Looking up the rest from reference TRBV11-2 and TRBJ2-3 gives the full variable domain: EAGVAQSPRYKIIEKRQSVAFWCNPISGHATLYWYQQILGQGPKLLIQFQNNGVVDDSQLPKDRFSAERLKGVDSTLKIQPAKLEDSAVYLCASNLYLVGTDTQYFGPGTRLTVL.

This chain links TRBV25-1 with TRBJ2-5, with D possibly matching TRBD1 (5 bases). This CDR3 region has 14 residues. V was pared by 3 bases and J by 3 bases, with 11 bases between. The germline V gene encodes CDR1 MGHDK and CDR2 SYGVNS. CDR3 loop: CASSELGREETQYF. The CDR3 DNA reads as TGTGCCAGCAGTGAGTTAGGCAGGGAAGAGACCCAGTACTTC.

The chain is built from TRBV28 and TRBJ2-7; D remains unclear. Germline-derived CDR1 and CDR2 are MDHEN and SYDVKM. V shed 3 bases and J shed 6 bases, with 6 bases lying between them. This CDR3 spans 11 amino acids. CDR3 in amino acids: CASSFGFEQYF. CDR3 nucleotides: TGTGCCAGCAGTTTTGGATTCGAGCAGTACTTC.

About this clone itself: Additional DNA sequences in this sample encode the identical CDR3. The chain is built from TRBV18 and TRBJ2-7; TRBD1 matches at 12 bases. J gave up 6 bases and V 3 bases, and 3 bases lay outside the gene matches. Looked up from germline, CDR1 is KGHSH and CDR2 is LQKENI. The CDR3 has 14 residues. The CDR3 is CASSPGTGGSEQYF. CDR3 DNA: TGTGCCAGCTCACCCGGGACAGGGGGCTCCGAGCAGTACTTC.